Presented here are 12 T cell receptor beta chains from one specimen sequenced in a study of cytomegalovirus exposure and HLA in healthy donors. The PCR made use of 60 Vbeta and 13 Jbeta primers. This table comes from immunoSEQ multiplex PCR, and its TCRdb copy is limited to in-frame clones, with some not included. The table has around 150,000 clones, approximately 79% seen once. Sequencing was performed on PBMCs. The origin of the receptors is a man aged 40-50 years in good health and CMV-seropositive.

This chain uses TRBV11-2 with TRBJ2-2; D is unresolved. Germline V gene sequence: CDR1 SGHAT, CDR2 FQNNGV. The CDR3 covers 14 residues. Trimming left V 5 bases short and J 6 bases short, with 13 bases between. CDR3: CASSPTQQAGELFF. As DNA, the CDR3 is TGTGCCAGCAGCCCCACTCAGCAGGCCGGGGAGCTGTTTTTT.

The chain carries TRBV28 and TRBJ2-1; D call uncertain. The CDR3 length is 16 residues. V was trimmed by 1 base and J by 0 bases, leaving 10 bases between them. Germline CDR1 and CDR2: MDHEN and SYDVKM. The CDR3 DNA reads as TGTGCCAGCAGTTTATACAGCCTGAGCTCCTACAATGAGCAGTTCTTC. Translation: CASSLYSLSSYNEQFF.

V gene TRBV14 combines with J gene TRBJ2-1; 9 bases are shared with TRBD2. The ends lost 0 bases at V and 10 bases at J; junction bases unmatched: 7. The CDR3 has 15 residues. Germline CDR1 reads SGHDN; CDR2 reads FVKESK. CDR3 protein: CASSQDPAGGREQFF. CDR3 DNA: TGTGCCAGCAGCCAAGATCCCGCGGGAGGGCGAGAGCAGTTCTTC.

J is TRBJ2-3 and V is TRBV5-1; D possibly corresponds to TRBD2 (6 bases). Germline V gives CDR1 SGHRS, CDR2 YFSETQ. V lost 4 bases to trimming and J lost 5 bases, with 11 bases between them. CDR3 size: 13 residues. The CDR3 DNA sequence: TGCGCCAGCAGCATGGGACTGAAAGATACGCAGTATTTT. Its protein product is CASSMGLKDTQYF.

The V call is TRBV28, the J call TRBJ2-7; TRBD2 matches at 13 bases. Germline-derived CDR1 and CDR2 are MDHEN and SYDVKM. Trimming at V came to 8 bases and at J to 1 base, leaving 5 bases not matched to a gene. This CDR3 has 15 amino acids. CDR3 sequence: CASWTSGSRSYEQYF. The DNA of the CDR3 is TGTGCCAGCTGGACTAGCGGGAGTAGGTCCTACGAGCAGTACTTC.

This clone has at least ten counts. The V call is TRBV6-5, the J call TRBJ1-1; D might be TRBD1 (5 bases). The CDR3 runs 15 residues. The germline V gene encodes CDR1 MNHEY and CDR2 SVGAGI. The germline V and J ends were trimmed by 0 bases and 1 base, with 9 bases remaining between them. CDR3 sequence reads: CASSYSGQGNTEAFF. CDR3 nucleotides: TGTGCCAGCAGTTACTCGGGGCAGGGGAACACTGAAGCTTTCTTT.

This clone was found a few times. Additional DNA sequences in this sample encode the identical CDR3. This rearrangement joins TRBV27 to TRBJ1-5; D is unresolved. The germline V gene encodes CDR1 MNHEY and CDR2 SMNVEV (reference sequence). The length of the CDR3 is 13 residues. Between the trimmed V and J ends, which lost 0 bases and 4 bases, there was a span of 4 bases. The DNA of the CDR3 is TGTGCCAGCAGTTTATCCGGGAATCAGCCCCAGCATTTT. The encoded protein is CASSLSGNQPQHF.

V is TRBV19 and J is TRBJ1-4, with D unresolved. CDR3 size: 13 residues. Trimming left V 10 bases short and J 4 bases short, with 13 bases between. Germline assignment: CDR1 LNHDA and CDR2 SQIVND (reference sequence). CDR3 in DNA: TGTGCCACCCTGGCTGCGGGTAATGAAAAACTGTTTTTT. As protein: CATLAAGNEKLFF.

The chain is built from TRBV5-1 and TRBJ2-1, with D unresolved. With 0 bases removed from V and 0 bases from J, the gap between germline ends came to 7 bases. The germline CDR1 and CDR2 sequences are SGHRS and YFSETQ. The CDR3 has 15 amino acids. Here the CDR3 reads CASSLDAGSYNEQFF. CDR3 DNA sequence: TGCGCCAGCAGCTTGGACGCCGGCTCCTACAATGAGCAGTTCTTC. The full variable domain, in which reference TRBV5-1 and TRBJ2-1 provide the parts outside the CDR3, is KAGVTQTPRYLIKTRGQQVTLSCSPISGHRSVSWYQQTPGQGLQFLFEYFSETQRNKGNFPGRFSGRQFSNSRSEMNVSTLELGDSALYLCASSLDAGSYNEQFFGPGTRLTVL.

The V and J genes are TRBV9 and TRBJ2-7, with D perhaps matching TRBD2 (6 bases). Trimming took off 4 bases at V and 1 base at J, with 15 bases between the two ends. CDR1 and CDR2 (germline): SGDLS, YYNGEE. The CDR3 runs 15 residues. CDR3 protein: CASSPRVADSYEQYF. DNA of the CDR3: TGTGCCAGCAGCCCCCGGGTAGCGGATTCCTACGAGCAGTACTTC.

The chain couples TRBV28 to TRBJ2-1; tentatively, D is TRBD1 (5 bases). V gave up 4 bases and J gave up 4 bases, with 20 bases separating them. This CDR3 has 17 amino acids. CDR1 MDHEN and CDR2 SYDVKM come from the germline V gene. CDR3 bases: TGTGCCAGCAGTTACCCCCAGGGCAGAACTTCTTACAATGAGCAGTTCTTC. Protein sequence: CASSYPQGRTSYNEQFF.

The chain joins TRBV29-1 to TRBJ1-2; D perhaps matches TRBD1 (5 bases). The germline V gene encodes CDR1 SQVTM and CDR2 ANQGSEA. The CDR3 contains 13 residues. The ends were cut back, 7 bases at V and 4 bases at J, with 16 bases in the middle. The CDR3 region is CSASGSLGYGYTF. The CDR3 coding sequence is TGCAGCGCCTCAGGGTCGTTGGGCTATGGCTACACCTTC.